This T cell receptor (beta chain) came from a study of OX40 agonist ivuxolimab in advanced cancers. Study information: Dose-escalation patients' cancers were hepatocellular carcinoma, melanoma, renal cell or head and neck cancer. Among those enrolled, mean age was 60 years (range roughly 20 to 85) and 75% to 85% were male.

Sequenced by immunoSEQ multiplex PCR; TCRdb stores in-frame clones only, minus some. This table has 20,000 to 25,000 clones, about 86% appearing once. CDR1 and CDR2 (germline): SNHLY, FYNNEI. V was cut by 6 bases and J by 14 bases, with 17 bases left in between. CDR3 length equals 12 residues. The chain couples TRBV2 to TRBJ2-1; tentatively, D is TRBD1 or TRBD2 (5 bases each). The starting material was CD4+ or CD8+ T cells sorted from blood, obtained in a trial of the OX40 agonist ivuxolimab. This sequence was found in an adult with an advanced solid tumor such as melanoma, head and neck, liver or kidney cancer. The CDR3 sequence: CASRTERLGEFF. The DNA for the CDR3 is TGTGCCAGCAGGACAGAGCGCTTGGGGGAGTTCTTC. The full variable domain, its missing parts supplied by reference TRBV2 and TRBJ2-1, is EPEVTQTPSHQVTQMGQEVILRCVPISNHLYFYWYRQILGQKVEFLVSFYNNEISEKSEIFDDQFSVERPDGSNFTLKIRSTKLEDSAMYFCASRTERLGEFFGPGTRLTVL.